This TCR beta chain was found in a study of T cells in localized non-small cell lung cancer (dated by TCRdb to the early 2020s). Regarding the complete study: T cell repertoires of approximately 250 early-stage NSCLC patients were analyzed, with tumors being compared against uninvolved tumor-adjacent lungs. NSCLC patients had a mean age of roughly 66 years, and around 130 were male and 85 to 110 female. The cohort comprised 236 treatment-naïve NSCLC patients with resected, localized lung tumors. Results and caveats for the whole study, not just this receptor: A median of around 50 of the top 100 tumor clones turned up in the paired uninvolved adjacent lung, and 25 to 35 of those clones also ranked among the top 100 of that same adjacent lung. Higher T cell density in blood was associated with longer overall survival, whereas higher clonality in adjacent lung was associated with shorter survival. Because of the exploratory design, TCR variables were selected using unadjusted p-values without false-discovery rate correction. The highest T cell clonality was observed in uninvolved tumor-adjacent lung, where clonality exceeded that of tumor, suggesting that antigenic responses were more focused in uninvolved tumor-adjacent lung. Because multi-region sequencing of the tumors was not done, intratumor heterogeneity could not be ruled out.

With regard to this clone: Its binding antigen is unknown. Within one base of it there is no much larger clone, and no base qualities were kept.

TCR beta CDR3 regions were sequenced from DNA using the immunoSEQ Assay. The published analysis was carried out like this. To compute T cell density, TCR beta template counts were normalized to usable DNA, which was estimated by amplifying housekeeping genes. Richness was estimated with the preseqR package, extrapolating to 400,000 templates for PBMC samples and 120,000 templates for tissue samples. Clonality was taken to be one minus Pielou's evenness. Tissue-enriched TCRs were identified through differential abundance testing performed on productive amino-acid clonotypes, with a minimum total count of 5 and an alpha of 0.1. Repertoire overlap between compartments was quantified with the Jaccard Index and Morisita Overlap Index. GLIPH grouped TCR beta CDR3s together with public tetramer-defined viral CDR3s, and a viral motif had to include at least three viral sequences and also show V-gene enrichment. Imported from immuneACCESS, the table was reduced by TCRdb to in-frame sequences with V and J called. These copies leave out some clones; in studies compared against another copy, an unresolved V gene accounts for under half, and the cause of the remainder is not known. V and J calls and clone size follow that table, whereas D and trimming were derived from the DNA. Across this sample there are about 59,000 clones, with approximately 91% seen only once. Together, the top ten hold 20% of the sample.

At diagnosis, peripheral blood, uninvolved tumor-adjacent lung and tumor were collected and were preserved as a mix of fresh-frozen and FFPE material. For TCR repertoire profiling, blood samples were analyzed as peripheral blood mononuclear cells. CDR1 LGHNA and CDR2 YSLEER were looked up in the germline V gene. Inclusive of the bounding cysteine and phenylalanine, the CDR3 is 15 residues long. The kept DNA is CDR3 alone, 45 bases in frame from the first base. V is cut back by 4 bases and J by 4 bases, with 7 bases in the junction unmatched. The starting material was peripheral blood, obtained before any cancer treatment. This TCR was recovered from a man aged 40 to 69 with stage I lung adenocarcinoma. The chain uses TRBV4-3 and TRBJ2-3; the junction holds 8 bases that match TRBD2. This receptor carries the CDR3 CASSRQAGVPDTQYF. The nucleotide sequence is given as TGCGCCAGCAGCCGTCAAGCGGGAGTACCAGATACGCAGTATTTT.